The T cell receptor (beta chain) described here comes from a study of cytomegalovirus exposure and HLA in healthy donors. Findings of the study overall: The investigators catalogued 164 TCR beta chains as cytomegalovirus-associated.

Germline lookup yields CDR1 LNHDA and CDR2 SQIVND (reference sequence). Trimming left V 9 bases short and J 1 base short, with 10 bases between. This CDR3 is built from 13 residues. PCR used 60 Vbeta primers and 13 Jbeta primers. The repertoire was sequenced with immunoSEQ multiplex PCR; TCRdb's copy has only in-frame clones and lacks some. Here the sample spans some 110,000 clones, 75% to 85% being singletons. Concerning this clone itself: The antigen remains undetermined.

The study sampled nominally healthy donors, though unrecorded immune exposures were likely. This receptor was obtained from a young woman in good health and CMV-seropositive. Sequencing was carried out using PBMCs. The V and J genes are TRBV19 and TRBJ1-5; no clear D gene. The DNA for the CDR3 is TGTGCCAGCAAGAGGGCAAGCAATCAGCCCCAGCATTTT. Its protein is CASKRASNQPQHF.